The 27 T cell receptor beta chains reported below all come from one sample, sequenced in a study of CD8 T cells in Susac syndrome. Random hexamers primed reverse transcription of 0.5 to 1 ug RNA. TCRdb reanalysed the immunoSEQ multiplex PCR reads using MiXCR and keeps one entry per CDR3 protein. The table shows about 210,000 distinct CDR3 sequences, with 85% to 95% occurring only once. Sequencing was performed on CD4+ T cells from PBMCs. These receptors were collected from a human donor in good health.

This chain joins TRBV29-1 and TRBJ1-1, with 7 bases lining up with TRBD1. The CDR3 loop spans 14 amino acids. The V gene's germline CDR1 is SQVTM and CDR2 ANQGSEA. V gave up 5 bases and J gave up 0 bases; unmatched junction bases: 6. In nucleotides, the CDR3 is TGCAGCGTTTCAGGGGGAAGAATGAACACTGAAGCTTTCTTT. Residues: CSVSGGRMNTEAFF.

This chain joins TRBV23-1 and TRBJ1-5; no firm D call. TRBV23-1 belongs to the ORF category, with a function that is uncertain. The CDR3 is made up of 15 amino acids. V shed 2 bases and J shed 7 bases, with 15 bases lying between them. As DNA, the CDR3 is TGCGCCAGCAGTCAACCCGACCGGGTGAGCCAGCCCCAGCATTTT. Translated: CASSQPDRVSQPQHF.

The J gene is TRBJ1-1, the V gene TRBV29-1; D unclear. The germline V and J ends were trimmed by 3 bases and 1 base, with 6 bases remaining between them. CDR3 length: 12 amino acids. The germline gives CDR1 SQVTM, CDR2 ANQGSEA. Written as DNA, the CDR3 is TGCAGCGTTGAGGAGCCGAACACTGAAGCTTTCTTT. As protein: CSVEEPNTEAFF.

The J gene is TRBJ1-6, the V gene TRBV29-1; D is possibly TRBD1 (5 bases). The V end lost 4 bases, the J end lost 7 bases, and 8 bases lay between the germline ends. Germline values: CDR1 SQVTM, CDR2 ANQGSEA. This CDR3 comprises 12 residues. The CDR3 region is CSVASGNSPLHF. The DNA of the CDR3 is TGCAGCGTTGCATCAGGGAATTCACCCCTCCACTTT.

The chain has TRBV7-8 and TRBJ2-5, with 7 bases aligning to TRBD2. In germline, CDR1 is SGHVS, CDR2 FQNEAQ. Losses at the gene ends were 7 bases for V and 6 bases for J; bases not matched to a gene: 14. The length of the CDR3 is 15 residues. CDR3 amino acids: CASTPLGRERQTQYF. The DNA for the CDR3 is TGTGCCAGCACCCCCCTCGGGCGGGAGCGACAGACCCAGTACTTC.

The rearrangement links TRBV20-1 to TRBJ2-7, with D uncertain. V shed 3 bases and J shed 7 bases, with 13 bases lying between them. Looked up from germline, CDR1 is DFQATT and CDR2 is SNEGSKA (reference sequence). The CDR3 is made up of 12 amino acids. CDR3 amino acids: CSASEGSWEQYF. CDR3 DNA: TGCAGTGCTAGTGAAGGGTCGTGGGAGCAGTACTTC.

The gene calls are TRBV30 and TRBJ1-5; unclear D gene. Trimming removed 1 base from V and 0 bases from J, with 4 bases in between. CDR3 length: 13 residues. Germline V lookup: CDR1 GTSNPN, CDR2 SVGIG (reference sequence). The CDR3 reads CAWSGSSNQPQHF. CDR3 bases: TGTGCCTGGAGTGGAAGTAGCAATCAGCCCCAGCATTTT.

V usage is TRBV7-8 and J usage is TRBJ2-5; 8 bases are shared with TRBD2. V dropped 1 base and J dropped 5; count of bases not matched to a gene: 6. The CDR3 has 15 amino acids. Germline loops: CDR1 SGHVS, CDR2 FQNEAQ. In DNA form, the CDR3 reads TGTGCCAGCAGCTTAGTCTCGGGGGGGGCCGAGACCCAGTACTTC. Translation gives CASSLVSGGAETQYF.

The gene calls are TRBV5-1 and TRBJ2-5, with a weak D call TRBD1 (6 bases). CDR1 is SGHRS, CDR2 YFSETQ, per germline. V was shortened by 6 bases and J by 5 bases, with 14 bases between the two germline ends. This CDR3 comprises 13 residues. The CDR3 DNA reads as TGCGCCAGCAACATACAGGGAGACGAGACCCAGTACTTC. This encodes CASNIQGDETQYF.

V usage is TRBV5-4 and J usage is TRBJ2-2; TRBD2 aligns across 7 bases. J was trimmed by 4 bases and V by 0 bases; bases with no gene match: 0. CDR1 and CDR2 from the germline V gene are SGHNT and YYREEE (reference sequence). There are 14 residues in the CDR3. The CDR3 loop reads CASSLGEGTGELFF. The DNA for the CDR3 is TGTGCCAGCAGCTTGGGGGAGGGCACCGGGGAGCTGTTTTTT. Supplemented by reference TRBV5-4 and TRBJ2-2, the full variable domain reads ETGVTQSPTHLIKTRGQQVTLRCSSQSGHNTVSWYQQALGQGPQFIFQYYREEENGRGNFPPRFSGLQFPNYSSELNVNALELDDSALYLCASSLGEGTGELFFGEGSRLTVL.

The CDR3 here is CASSQHQGAGSYEQYF. As DNA, the CDR3 is TGCGCCAGCAGCCAGCACCAGGGGGCGGGCTCCTACGAGCAGTACTTC. V is TRBV4-1 and J is TRBJ2-7, with 8 bases lining up with TRBD1. The V gene end was trimmed by 3 bases and the J gene end by 0 bases; junction bases not matched to a gene: 7. Germline lookup yields CDR1 MGHRA and CDR2 YSYEKL. This CDR3 region has 16 residues.

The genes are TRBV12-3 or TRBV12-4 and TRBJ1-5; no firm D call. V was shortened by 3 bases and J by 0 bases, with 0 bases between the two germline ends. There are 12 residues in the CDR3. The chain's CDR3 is CASSFSNQPQHF. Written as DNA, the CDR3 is TGTGCCAGCAGTTTTAGCAATCAGCCCCAGCATTTT.

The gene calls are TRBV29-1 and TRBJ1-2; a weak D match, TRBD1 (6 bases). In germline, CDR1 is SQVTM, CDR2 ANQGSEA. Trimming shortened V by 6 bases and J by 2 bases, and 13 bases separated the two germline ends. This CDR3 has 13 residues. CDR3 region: CSVLQGANYGYTF. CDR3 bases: TGCAGCGTCCTACAGGGTGCCAACTATGGCTACACCTTC.

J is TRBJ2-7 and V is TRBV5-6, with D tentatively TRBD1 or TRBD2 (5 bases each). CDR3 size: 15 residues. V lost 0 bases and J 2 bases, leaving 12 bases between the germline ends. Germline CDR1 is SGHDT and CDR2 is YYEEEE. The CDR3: CASSLAWDGTYEQYF. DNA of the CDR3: TGTGCCAGCAGCTTGGCCTGGGACGGAACCTACGAGCAGTACTTC.

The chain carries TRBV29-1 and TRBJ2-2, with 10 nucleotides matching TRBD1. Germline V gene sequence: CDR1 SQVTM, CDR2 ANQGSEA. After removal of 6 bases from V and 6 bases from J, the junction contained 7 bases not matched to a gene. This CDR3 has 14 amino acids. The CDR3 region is CSVGRTGGSGELFF. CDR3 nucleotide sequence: TGCAGCGTCGGAAGGACAGGGGGTTCCGGGGAGCTGTTTTTT.

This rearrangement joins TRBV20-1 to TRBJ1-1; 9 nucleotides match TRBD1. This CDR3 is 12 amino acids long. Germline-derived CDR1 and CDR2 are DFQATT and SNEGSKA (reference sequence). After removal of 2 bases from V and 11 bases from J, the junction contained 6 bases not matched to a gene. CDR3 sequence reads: CSARLTGGLAFF. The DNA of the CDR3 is TGCAGTGCTAGACTTACAGGGGGCCTCGCTTTCTTT.

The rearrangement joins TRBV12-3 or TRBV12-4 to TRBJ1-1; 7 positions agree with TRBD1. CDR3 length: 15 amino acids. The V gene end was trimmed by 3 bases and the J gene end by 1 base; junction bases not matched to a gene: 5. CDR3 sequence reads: CASSFGDRRNTEAFF. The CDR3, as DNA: TGTGCCAGCAGTTTCGGGGACAGAAGGAACACTGAAGCTTTCTTT.

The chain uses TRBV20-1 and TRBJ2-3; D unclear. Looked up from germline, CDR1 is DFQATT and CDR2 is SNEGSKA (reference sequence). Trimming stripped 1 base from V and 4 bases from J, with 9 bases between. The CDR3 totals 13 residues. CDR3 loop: CSARGLGPDTQYF. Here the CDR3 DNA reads TGCAGTGCTAGAGGCCTGGGTCCAGATACGCAGTATTTT.

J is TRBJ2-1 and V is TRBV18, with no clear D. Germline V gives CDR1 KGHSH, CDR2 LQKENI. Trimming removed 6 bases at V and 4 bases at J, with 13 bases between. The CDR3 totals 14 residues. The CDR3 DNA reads TGTGCCAGCTCCCCTCCTCGATGGTACAATGAGCAGTTCTTC. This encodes CASSPPRWYNEQFF.

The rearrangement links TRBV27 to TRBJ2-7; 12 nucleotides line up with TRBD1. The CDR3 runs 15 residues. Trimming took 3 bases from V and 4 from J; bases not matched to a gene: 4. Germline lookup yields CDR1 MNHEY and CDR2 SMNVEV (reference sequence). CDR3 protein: CASSLGTGGQYEQYV. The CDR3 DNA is TGTGCCAGCAGTTTGGGGACAGGGGGCCAATACGAGCAGTACGTC.

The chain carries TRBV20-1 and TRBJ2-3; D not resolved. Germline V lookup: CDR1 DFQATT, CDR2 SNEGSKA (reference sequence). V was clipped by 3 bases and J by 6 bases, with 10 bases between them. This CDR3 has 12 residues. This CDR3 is CSARVPEDTQYF. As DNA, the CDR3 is TGCAGTGCTAGGGTTCCTGAGGATACGCAGTATTTT.

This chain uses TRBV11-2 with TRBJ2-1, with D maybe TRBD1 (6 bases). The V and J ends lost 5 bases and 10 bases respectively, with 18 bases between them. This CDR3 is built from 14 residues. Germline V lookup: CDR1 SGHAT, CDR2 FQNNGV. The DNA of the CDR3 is TGTGCCAGCAGCGAACAAAGGGACACCTGGGAGCAGTTCTTC. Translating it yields CASSEQRDTWEQFF.

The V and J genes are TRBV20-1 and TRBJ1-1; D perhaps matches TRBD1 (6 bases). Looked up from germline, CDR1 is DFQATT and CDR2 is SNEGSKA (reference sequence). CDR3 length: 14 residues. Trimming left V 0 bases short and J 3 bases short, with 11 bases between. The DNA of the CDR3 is TGCAGTGCTAGAGATCCGGCAGGGGACACTGAAGCTTTCTTT. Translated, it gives CSARDPAGDTEAFF.

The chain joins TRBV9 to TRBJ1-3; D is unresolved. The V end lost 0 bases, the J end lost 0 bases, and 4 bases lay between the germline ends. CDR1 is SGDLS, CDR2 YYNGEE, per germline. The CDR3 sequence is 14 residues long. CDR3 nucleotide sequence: TGTGCCAGCAGCGTAGGAACCTCTGGAAACACCATATATTTT. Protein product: CASSVGTSGNTIYF.

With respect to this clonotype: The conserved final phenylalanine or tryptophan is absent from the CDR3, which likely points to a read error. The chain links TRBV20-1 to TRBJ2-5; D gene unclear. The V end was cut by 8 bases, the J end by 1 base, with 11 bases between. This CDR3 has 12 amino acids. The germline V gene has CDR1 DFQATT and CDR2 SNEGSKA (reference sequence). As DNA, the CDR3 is TGCAGTAAGATGCAGCTCCAAGAGACCCAGTACCTC. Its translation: CSKMQLQETQYL.

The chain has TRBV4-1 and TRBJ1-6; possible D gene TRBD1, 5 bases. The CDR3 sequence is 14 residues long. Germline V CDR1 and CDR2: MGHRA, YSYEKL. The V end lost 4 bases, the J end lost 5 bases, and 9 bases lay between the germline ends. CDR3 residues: CASSLTVDNSPLHF. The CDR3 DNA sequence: TGCGCCAGCAGCCTGACAGTTGATAATTCACCCCTCCACTTT.

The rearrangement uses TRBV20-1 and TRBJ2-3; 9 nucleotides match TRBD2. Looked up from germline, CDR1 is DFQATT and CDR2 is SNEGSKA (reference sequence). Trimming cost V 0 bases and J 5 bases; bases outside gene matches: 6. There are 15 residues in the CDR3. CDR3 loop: CSARDSGRVQDTQYF. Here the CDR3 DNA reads TGCAGTGCTAGAGATAGCGGGAGAGTGCAAGATACGCAGTATTTT.